These T cell receptor beta chains were read from a single sample in a study of T cell responses to AZD1222 COVID-19 vaccine. The table came from immunoSEQ multiplex PCR; TCRdb's copy has only in-frame clones and leaves some out. The sample shows about 120,000 clones, less than 95% of them seen only once. The source was peripheral blood, collected on day 0 of AZD1222 vaccination. These receptor sequences come from an adult in good health. Both conserved end residues are part of each CDR3. A D gene is named only where the DNA matches it firmly. Clone size is given for some rows only: seen once, a few or many times, or a class if the clone is expanded.

D gene	clone size	V gene	J gene	CDR3 protein	CDR3 DNA
NA	NA	TRBV4-3	TRBJ1-2	CASSQDMRAPVYGYTF	TGCGCCAGCAGCCAAGATATGAGGGCCCCTGTCTATGGCTACACCTTC
NA	NA	TRBV7-2	TRBJ2-5	CASSFRIAQETQYF	TGTGCCAGCAGCTTCCGGATTGCTCAAGAGACCCAGTACTTC
NA	NA	TRBV6-4	TRBJ2-3	CASSEAATDTQYF	TGTGCCAGCAGTGAGGCCGCCACAGATACGCAGTATTTT
TRBD1	NA	TRBV18	TRBJ1-3	CASSPPDRGAPGNTIYF	TGTGCCAGCTCACCACCGGACAGGGGAGCCCCTGGAAACACCATATATTTT
NA	NA	TRBV28	TRBJ1-2	CASSLSAKNYGYTF	TGTGCCAGCAGTTTATCGGCCAAAAACTATGGCTACACCTTC
TRBD1	NA	TRBV9	TRBJ1-3	CASSVPDRGSGNTIYF	TGTGCCAGCAGCGTTCCGGACAGGGGGTCTGGAAACACCATATATTTT
NA	NA	TRBV12-5	TRBJ2-2	CASAPGETGELFF	TGTGCTAGTGCCCCGGGGGAAACCGGGGAGCTGTTTTTT
NA	NA	TRBV6-2/TRBV6-3	TRBJ1-5	CASSRQISNQPQHF	TGTGCCAGCAGCCGGCAGATCAGCAATCAGCCCCAGCATTTT
TRBD1	once	TRBV18	TRBJ1-6	CASSPPVAGGYSPLHF	TGTGCCAGCTCACCACCGGTCGCAGGGGGGTACTCACCCCTCCACTTT
NA	NA	TRBV27	TRBJ1-2	CASSSSGAGATFNYGYTF	TGTGCCAGCAGTTCATCCGGGGCGGGGGCTACTTTTAACTATGGCTACACCTTC
TRBD1	NA	TRBV10-3	TRBJ1-5	CAISEGTVGQPQHF	TGTGCCATCAGCGAAGGGACAGTCGGTCAGCCCCAGCATTTT
NA	NA	TRBV9	TRBJ1-6	CASSLSGGPSSYNSPLHF	TGTGCCAGCAGCCTCTCCGGGGGCCCCAGCTCCTATAATTCACCCCTCCACTTT
NA	NA	TRBV2	TRBJ1-1	CASRVSTEAFF	TGTGCCAGCCGGGTTAGCACTGAAGCTTTCTTT